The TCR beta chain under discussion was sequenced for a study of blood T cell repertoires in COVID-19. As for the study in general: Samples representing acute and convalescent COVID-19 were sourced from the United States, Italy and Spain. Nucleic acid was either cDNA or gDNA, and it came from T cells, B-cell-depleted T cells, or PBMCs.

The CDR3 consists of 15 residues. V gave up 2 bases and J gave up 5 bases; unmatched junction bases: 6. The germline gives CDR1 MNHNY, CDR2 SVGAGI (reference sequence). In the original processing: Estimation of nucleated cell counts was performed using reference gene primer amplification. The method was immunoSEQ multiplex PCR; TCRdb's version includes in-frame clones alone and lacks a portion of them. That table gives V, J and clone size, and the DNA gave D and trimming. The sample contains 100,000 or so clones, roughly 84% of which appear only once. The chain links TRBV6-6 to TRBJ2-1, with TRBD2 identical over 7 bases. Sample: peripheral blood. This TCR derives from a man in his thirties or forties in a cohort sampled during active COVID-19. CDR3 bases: TGTGCCAGCAGTTACCTCGGGGGGAAGAACAATGAGCAGTTCTTC. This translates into CASSYLGGKNNEQFF.